The T cell receptor beta chain under discussion was sequenced for a study of Ad26.COV2.S vaccination and SARS-CoV-2 variants. Points from the study as a whole: After vaccination, reports described spike-specific CD8+ and CD4+ T cell responses as showing substantial breadth.

This clone has only one observation. What it binds is unknown. Produced via immunoSEQ multiplex PCR; TCRdb's table is partial and in-frame only. The repertoire includes 350,000 to 400,000 clones, 75% to 90% of them detected once, and approximately 3.7% sits in the top ten. Looked up from germline, CDR1 is SNHLY and CDR2 is FYNNEI. The CDR3 is 18 residues long. The V segment lost 6 bases and the J segment 3 bases; nucleotides outside the gene matches: 18. As to treatment: approximately 18 received Ad26.COV2.S at low or high dose, single or two shots; about five received placebo; per-sample allocation not given. Following the first vaccine or placebo injection, samples were taken on day 63. A Boston adult aged 18-55 years was the donor.

Sequences were derived from peripheral blood, sampled in a trial of Ad26.COV2.S vaccine versus placebo. The TCR comes from a person between 18 and 59 years old who received the Ad26.COV2.S COVID-19 vaccine or a placebo. V gene TRBV2 combines with J gene TRBJ1-1, with 8 bases lining up with TRBD1. CDR3 loop: CASRGDRDRILVDTEAFF. In nucleotides, the CDR3 is TGTGCCAGCAGGGGGGATAGGGACAGGATCTTGGTGGACACTGAAGCTTTCTTT.